Listed here are 7 T cell receptor beta chains from one sample, sequenced in a study of cytomegalovirus exposure and HLA in healthy donors. Sequenced by immunoSEQ multiplex PCR; TCRdb stores in-frame clones only, minus some. The table has around 130,000 clones, roughly 86% seen once. Sequencing was performed on PBMCs. Every receptor here comes from a man between 25 and 39 years old in good health and CMV-seronegative.

This sequence joins TRBV11-2 and TRBJ2-7; D is undetermined. The CDR3 has 11 residues. With 2 bases removed from V and 5 bases from J, the gap between germline ends came to 4 bases. The germline gives CDR1 SGHAT, CDR2 FQNNGV. In nucleotides, the CDR3 is TGTGCCAGCAGCTTAATCAACGAGCAGTACTTC. Amino acids: CASSLINEQYF.

The V gene is TRBV6-5, the J gene TRBJ2-3, with TRBD2 as a possible D gene (6 bases). CDR3 length: 16 residues. Trimming removed 4 bases at V and 0 bases at J, with 14 bases between. The germline V gene has CDR1 MNHEY and CDR2 SVGAGI. DNA of the CDR3: TGTGCCAGCAGTTCCCAACGGCGGGGAAGCACAGATACGCAGTATTTT. Its protein is CASSSQRRGSTDTQYF.

The CDR3 protein is CASSQDLTGFYEQYF. In DNA form, the CDR3 reads TGCGCCAGCAGCCAAGACCTCACAGGGTTCTACGAGCAGTACTTC. The rearrangement uses TRBV4-3 and TRBJ2-7, with D perhaps matching TRBD1 (6 bases). The germline gives CDR1 LGHNA, CDR2 YSLEER. The CDR3 has 15 amino acids. V shed 0 bases and J shed 3 bases, with 12 bases lying between them.

The chain has TRBV4-2 and TRBJ1-3; 9 bases match TRBD1. CDR3 length: 19 amino acids. Germline CDR1 LGHNA, CDR2 YNFKEQ. V dropped 0 bases and J dropped 0; count of bases not matched to a gene: 9. The DNA for the CDR3 is TGTGCCAGCAGCCAAGAGACCGGGACAGGGAGCAACTCTGGAAACACCATATATTTT. The encoded protein is CASSQETGTGSNSGNTIYF.

V and J are TRBV7-6 and TRBJ1-1; D ambiguous. V lost 2 bases and J lost 0, with 4 bases in between. The CDR3 runs to 13 residues. Per the germline V gene, CDR1 is SGHVS and CDR2 is FNYEAQ. For the CDR3, the DNA is TGTGCCAGCAGCTTATCTCTGAACACTGAAGCTTTCTTT. This gives the protein CASSLSLNTEAFF.

This rearrangement joins TRBV19 to TRBJ1-1; TRBD1 might be the D (5 bases). Germline assignment: CDR1 LNHDA and CDR2 SQIVND (reference sequence). V was pared by 6 bases and J by 2 bases, with 13 bases between. This CDR3 is 14 amino acids long. CDR3 nucleotide sequence: TGTGCCAGTAGCCGCTTGGGGGGAAACACTGAAGCTTTCTTT. Residues: CASSRLGGNTEAFF. The variable domain in full, with the rest retrieved from reference TRBV19 and TRBJ1-1, is DGGITQSPKYLFRKEGQNVTLSCEQNLNHDAMYWYRQDPGQGLRLIYYSQIVNDFQKGDIAEGYSVSREKKESFPLTVTSAQKNPTAFYLCASSRLGGNTEAFFGQGTRLTVV.

The chain joins TRBV28 to TRBJ2-7, with 10 bases identical to TRBD1. With 5 bases clipped from V and 2 bases from J, the junction kept 12 bases outside the gene matches. Germline CDR1 and CDR2: MDHEN and SYDVKM. The CDR3 extends over 17 amino acids. In nucleotides, the CDR3 is TGTGCCAGCAGTCTGACAGCCGGGACAGGGGATACCTACGAGCAGTACTTC. Protein product: CASSLTAGTGDTYEQYF.